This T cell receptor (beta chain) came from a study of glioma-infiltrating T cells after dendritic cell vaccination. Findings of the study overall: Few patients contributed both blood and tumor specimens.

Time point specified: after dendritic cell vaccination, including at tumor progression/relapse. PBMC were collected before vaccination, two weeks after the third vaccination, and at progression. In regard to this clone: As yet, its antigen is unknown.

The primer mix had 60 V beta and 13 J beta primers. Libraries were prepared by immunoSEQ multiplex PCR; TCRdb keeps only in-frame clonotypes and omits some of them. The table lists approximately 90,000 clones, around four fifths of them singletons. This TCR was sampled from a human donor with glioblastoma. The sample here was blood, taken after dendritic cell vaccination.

The CDR3 here is CASSMAAGSNQPQHF. The CDR3 coding sequence is TGTGCCAGTAGTATGGCGGCTGGGAGCAATCAGCCCCAGCATTTT. The rearrangement links TRBV19 to TRBJ1-5; D remains ambiguous. With 3 bases removed from V and 1 base from J, the gap between germline ends came to 10 bases. The CDR3 contains 15 residues. Germline V CDR1 and CDR2: LNHDA, SQIVND (reference sequence).